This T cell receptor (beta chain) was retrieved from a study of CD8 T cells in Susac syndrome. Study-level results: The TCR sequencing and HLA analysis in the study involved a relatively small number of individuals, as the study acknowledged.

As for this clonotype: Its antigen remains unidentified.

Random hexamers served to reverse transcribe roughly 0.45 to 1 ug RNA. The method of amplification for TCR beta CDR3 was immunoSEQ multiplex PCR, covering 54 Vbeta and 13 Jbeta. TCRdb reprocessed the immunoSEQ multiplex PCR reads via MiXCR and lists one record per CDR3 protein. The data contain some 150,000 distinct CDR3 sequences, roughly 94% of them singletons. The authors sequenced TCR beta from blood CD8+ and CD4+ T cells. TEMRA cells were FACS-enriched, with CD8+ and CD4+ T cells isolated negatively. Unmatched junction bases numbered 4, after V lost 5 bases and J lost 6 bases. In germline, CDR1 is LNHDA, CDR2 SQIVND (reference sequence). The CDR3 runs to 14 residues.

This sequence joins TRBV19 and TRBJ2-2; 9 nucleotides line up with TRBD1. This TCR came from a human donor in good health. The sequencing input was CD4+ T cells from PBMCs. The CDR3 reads CASSPGTGSGELFF. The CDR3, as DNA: TGTGCCAGTAGTCCCGGGACAGGGTCCGGGGAGCTGTTTTTT. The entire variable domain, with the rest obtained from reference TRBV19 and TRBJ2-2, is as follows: DGGITQSPKYLFRKEGQNVTLSCEQNLNHDAMYWYRQDPGQGLRLIYYSQIVNDFQKGDIAEGYSVSREKKESFPLTVTSAQKNPTAFYLCASSPGTGSGELFFGEGSRLTVL.